This T cell receptor (beta chain) was sequenced during a study of T cell changes during pregnancy in multiple sclerosis (dated 2019 in TCRdb). A note on the overall study: Changes in the T cell repertoire over the course of pregnancy were examined in this study in women with multiple sclerosis.

With regard to this clone: Its cognate antigen has yet to be identified. Per-nucleotide qualities are absent, and no much larger clonotype sits a single base away.

Libraries were made using the immunoSEQ multiplex PCR assay. TCRdb obtained this table from immuneACCESS and retained in-frame rearrangements with V and J assigned. These tables miss some clones; where compared with another copy, unresolved V genes account for less than half of the shortfall, and the remainder is unexplained. Within this sample are around 100,000 clones, with approximately 90% of them counted one time only. The ten top clones hold 0.93% of the sample. This material consisted of peripheral blood, taken after pregnancy. This TCR derives from a female donor with multiple sclerosis, enrolled in a pregnancy study.

The DNA sequence is as follows: TGTGCTAGTGGTTTGGCAGCGGGGGGGCCAGTCCTCGCGCAGTATTTT. It translates to CASGLAAGGPVLAQYF. Here the chain combines TRBV12-5 and TRBJ2-3, with 10 junctional bases fitting TRBD2. The CDR3 spans 16 residues, from the cysteine through the phenylalanine. The sequence is cut down to CDR3 DNA, 48 bases in frame from base 1. Unmatched junction bases come to 11, with V trimmed by 1 base and J by 10 bases. Per the germline V gene, LGHNT is the CDR1 and FRNRAP is the CDR2. The CDR3, completed at both ends by the reference TRBV12-5 and TRBJ2-3 genes, gives the full variable domain DARVTQTPRHKVTEMGQEVTMRCQPILGHNTVFWYRQTMMQGLELLAYFRNRAPLDDSGMPKDRFSAEMPDATLATLKIQPSEPRDSAVYFCASGLAAGGPVLAQYFGPGTRLTVL.